These T cell receptor beta chains were read from a single sample in a study of OX40 agonist ivuxolimab in advanced cancers. Measured with immunoSEQ multiplex PCR; TCRdb has only the in-frame clones, and not every one. Of approximately 54,000 clones listed, about 91% are singletons. The source was CD4+ or CD8+ T cells sorted from blood, collected in a trial of the OX40 agonist ivuxolimab. These receptors all come from an adult with an advanced solid tumor such as melanoma, head and neck, liver or kidney cancer. Each CDR3 is given with its conserved first and last residue. Each record gives: V gene, J gene, clone size, D gene, CDR3 protein, CDR3 DNA. D genes are given only for firm matches. Part of the rows lack a size; the others show once, few, many or a class for expanded clones.

>TRBV14|TRBJ2-7|once|-
CASSQAGDPYFLEQYF
TGTGCCAGCAGCCAAGCCGGTGACCCATACTTCCTCGAGCAGTACTTC
>TRBV25-1|TRBJ2-5|-|-
CASSDGKGGLADQETQYF
TGTGCCAGCAGTGACGGAAAAGGAGGTTTAGCGGATCAAGAGACCCAGTACTTC
>TRBV11-2|TRBJ2-1|-|-
CASSLVPGASAQRGNEQFF
TGTGCCAGCAGCTTAGTTCCCGGGGCTAGCGCCCAGAGGGGTAATGAGCAGTTCTTC
>TRBV9|TRBJ2-5|-|TRBD1
CASTPGTGEYEETQYF
TGTGCCAGCACCCCTGGGACAGGGGAATATGAGGAGACCCAGTACTTC
>TRBV13|TRBJ1-3|-|-
CASSTYTGLSGNTIYF
TGTGCCAGCAGCACTTATACAGGACTCTCTGGAAACACCATATATTTT
>TRBV4-1|TRBJ1-1|-|-
CASSQNRAGITEAFF
TGCGCCAGCAGCCAGAACAGGGCCGGAATCACTGAAGCTTTCTTT
>TRBV6-6|TRBJ2-7|-|-
CASSQPGTDYEQYF
TGTGCCAGCAGTCAACCCGGGACTGACTACGAGCAGTACTTC
>TRBV5-1|TRBJ2-7|-|-
CASSFRQGGSYEQYF
TGCGCCAGCAGCTTTCGGCAGGGTGGGTCCTACGAGCAGTACTTC
>TRBV7-9|TRBJ2-3|-|-
CASSADSPAPDTQYF
TGTGCCAGCAGCGCGGACTCTCCCGCCCCAGATACGCAGTATTTT
>TRBV7-8|TRBJ1-1|-|-
CASSFQPMNTEAFF
TGTGCCAGCAGCTTCCAACCCATGAACACTGAAGCTTTCTTT
>TRBV4-3|TRBJ2-5|-|TRBD2
CASSQILAEQETQYF
TGCGCCAGCAGCCAGATACTAGCGGAACAAGAGACCCAGTACTTC
>TRBV13|TRBJ1-1|-|-
CASSHTSEQSENEAFF
TGTGCCAGCAGTCATACTTCGGAACAGAGCGAGAATGAAGCTTTCTTT
>TRBV29-1|TRBJ2-1|-|TRBD2
CSTDPRQDAGLASNEQFF
TGCAGCACCGACCCGAGACAGGATGCGGGACTAGCGTCCAATGAGCAGTTCTTC
>TRBV7-2|TRBJ2-7|-|TRBD1
CASSPWTGDYEQYF
TGTGCCAGCAGCCCCTGGACAGGCGACTACGAGCAGTACTTC
>TRBV14|TRBJ1-4|-|-
CASSQGGVWRANEKLFF
TGTGCCAGCAGCCAAGGCGGCGTCTGGAGGGCTAATGAAAAACTGTTTTTT
>TRBV19|TRBJ2-7|-|-
CASSIATSYEQYF
TGTGCCAGTAGTATCGCCACATCCTACGAGCAGTACTTC
>TRBV9|TRBJ2-2|-|TRBD2
CASSVGGRAPGELFF
TGTGCCAGCAGCGTAGGCGGGAGGGCCCCCGGGGAGCTGTTTTTT
>TRBV7-8|TRBJ2-1|-|TRBD2
CASSFSSGTPYNEQFF
TGTGCCAGCAGCTTCAGTAGCGGGACCCCGTACAATGAGCAGTTCTTC
>TRBV7-9|TRBJ1-1|-|-
CASSPRASDEAFF
TGTGCCAGCAGCCCGAGGGCATCGGATGAAGCTTTCTTT
>TRBV7-8|TRBJ2-3|-|-
CASSLEAEGRVTDTQYF
TGTGCCAGCAGCTTAGAGGCCGAGGGGAGAGTCACAGATACGCAGTATTTT
>TRBV13|TRBJ1-2|-|-
CASSLGGGDYGYTF
TGTGCCAGCAGCTTAGGGGGCGGTGACTATGGCTACACCTTC
>TRBV9|TRBJ2-5|-|TRBD2
CASSAGNGLAETQYF
TGTGCCAGCAGCGCAGGCAACGGACTAGCAGAGACCCAGTACTTC
>TRBV4-3|TRBJ1-1|-|TRBD1
CASSQESPLTGGRVTEAFF
TGCGCCAGCAGCCAAGAGTCCCCCTTGACAGGGGGCAGGGTCACTGAAGCTTTCTTT
>TRBV6-5|TRBJ2-2|-|-
CASSYLQGNTGELFF
TGTGCCAGCAGTTACTTACAGGGAAACACCGGGGAGCTGTTTTTT
>TRBV27|TRBJ1-2|-|-
CASSSLGINYGYTF
TGTGCCAGCAGTTCTCTAGGGATTAACTATGGCTACACCTTC
>TRBV12-1|TRBJ2-7|-|-
CASSLKPGLAGENVYEQYF
TGTGCCAGCAGCCTCAAACCGGGACTAGCGGGAGAAAACGTCTACGAGCAGTACTTC
>TRBV11-2|TRBJ2-7|-|-
CASSSPGQPYEQYF
TGTGCCAGCAGCTCACCAGGACAGCCCTACGAGCAGTACTTC
>TRBV7-9|TRBJ1-1|once|TRBD1
CASSSGGGYTEAFF
TGTGCCAGCAGCTCAGGGGGAGGGTACACTGAAGCTTTCTTT
>TRBV27|TRBJ2-1|few|-
CASSGSGVITYNEQFF
TGTGCCAGCAGTGGCTCAGGGGTGATAACCTACAATGAGCAGTTCTTC